This TCR beta chain was sequenced for a study of shared clonotypes between healthy human individuals. Overall study context: CD4 naive and memory got three plates each, CD8 naive two, CD8 memory one.

Both subsets, CD45RA+ naive and CD45RA-negative memory, were split from the CD4+ cells. The germline V gene has CDR1 SGHTA and CDR2 FQGNSA. This CDR3 is built from 15 residues. V was pared by 2 bases and J by 3 bases, with 4 bases of the junction left unmatched. Study-wide findings and caveats: What naive subsets generally showed was a larger estimated richness than memory subsets showed. Around 4.7% of naive CD4 clonotypes were shared across a handful of donors.

The assay was immunoSEQ multiplex PCR, and TCRdb's table has in-frame clones only and misses some. The table shows 800,000 to 1,200,000 clones, with 75% to 85% occurring only once. This clone was seen only a few times. Antigen: not known. Sequences were obtained from memory CD4+ T cells from PBMCs. Subset described: CD45RA-negative fraction. The chain has TRBV7-2 and TRBJ1-5; 7 bases fit TRBD1. The TCR was taken from a man in his late teens or twenties in good health. Some clones in this sample may be carry-over from other donors' samples. CDR3: CASSLSGGNNQPQHF. For the CDR3, the DNA is TGTGCCAGCAGCTTATCAGGGGGAAACAATCAGCCCCAGCATTTT.